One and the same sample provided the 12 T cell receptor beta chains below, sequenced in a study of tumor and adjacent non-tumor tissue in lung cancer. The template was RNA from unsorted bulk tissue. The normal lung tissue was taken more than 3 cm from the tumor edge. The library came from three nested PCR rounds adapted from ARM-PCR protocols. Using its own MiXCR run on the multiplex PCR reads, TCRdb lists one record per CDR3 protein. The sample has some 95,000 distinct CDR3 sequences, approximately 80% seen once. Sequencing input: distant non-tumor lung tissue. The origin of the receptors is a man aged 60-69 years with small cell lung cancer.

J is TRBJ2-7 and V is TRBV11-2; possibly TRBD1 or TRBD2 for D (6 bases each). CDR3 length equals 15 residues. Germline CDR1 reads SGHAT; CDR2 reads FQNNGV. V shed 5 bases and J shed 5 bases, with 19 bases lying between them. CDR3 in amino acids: CASSPSFWGADEQYV. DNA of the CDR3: TGTGCCAGCAGCCCCTCATTTTGGGGGGCGGACGAGCAGTACGTC.

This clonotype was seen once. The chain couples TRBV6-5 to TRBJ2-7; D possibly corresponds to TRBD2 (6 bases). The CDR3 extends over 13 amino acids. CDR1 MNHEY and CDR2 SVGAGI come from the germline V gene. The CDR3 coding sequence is TGTGCCTGCAGTTACTCGAACCCGGGGGAAGTGTACGTC. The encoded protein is CACSYSNPGEVYV.

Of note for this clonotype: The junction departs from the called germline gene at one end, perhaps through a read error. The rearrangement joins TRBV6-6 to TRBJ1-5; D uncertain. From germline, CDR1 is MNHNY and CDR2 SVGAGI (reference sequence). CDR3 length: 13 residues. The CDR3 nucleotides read TGTGCTATCGGACTATATAGCAATCAGTCCCAGCATTTT. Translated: CAIGLYSNQSQHF.

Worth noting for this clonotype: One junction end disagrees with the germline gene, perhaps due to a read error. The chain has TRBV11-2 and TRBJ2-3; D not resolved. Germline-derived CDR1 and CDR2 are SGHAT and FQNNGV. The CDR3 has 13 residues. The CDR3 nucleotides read TGTGCCGGCAGCCTCACTTTTTTAGATACGCAGTACTTT. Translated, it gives CAGSLTFLDTQYF.

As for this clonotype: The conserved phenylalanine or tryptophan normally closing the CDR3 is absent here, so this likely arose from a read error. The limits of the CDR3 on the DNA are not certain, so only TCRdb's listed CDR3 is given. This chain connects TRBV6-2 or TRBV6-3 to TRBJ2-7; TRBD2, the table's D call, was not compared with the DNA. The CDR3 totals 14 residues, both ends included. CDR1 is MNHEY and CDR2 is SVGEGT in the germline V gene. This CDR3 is CASKIAGAPMEQHL.

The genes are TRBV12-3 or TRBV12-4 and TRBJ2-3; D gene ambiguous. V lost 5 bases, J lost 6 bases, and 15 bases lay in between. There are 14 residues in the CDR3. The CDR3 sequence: CASSPLHPPDTQYF. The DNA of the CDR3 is TGTGCCAGCAGTCCACTACACCCCCCTGATACGCAGTATTTT.

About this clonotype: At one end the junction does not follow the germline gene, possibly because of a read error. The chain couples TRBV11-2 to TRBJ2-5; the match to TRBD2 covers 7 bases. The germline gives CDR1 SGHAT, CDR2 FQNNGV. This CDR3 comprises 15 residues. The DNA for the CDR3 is TGTGCCAGCAGGTCGCGACTAGCAGTCCTAGAGGCCCAGTACTTC. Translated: CASRSRLAVLEAQYF.

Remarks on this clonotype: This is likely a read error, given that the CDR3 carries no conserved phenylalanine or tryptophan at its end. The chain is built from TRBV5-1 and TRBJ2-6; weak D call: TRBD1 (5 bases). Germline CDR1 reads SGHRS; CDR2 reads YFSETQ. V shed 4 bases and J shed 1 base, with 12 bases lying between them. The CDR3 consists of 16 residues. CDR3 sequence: CASSLDTGSGANVLTL. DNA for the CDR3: TGCGCCAGCAGCCTGGATACAGGATCTGGGGCCAACGTCCTGACTCTC.

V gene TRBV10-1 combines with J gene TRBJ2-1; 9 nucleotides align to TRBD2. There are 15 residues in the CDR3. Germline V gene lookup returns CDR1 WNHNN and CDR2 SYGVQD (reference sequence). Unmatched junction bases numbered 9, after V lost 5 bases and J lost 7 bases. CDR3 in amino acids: CASSPRGLAPNEQFF. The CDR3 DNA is TGCGCCAGCAGTCCTAGGGGACTAGCTCCTAATGAGCAGTTCTTC.

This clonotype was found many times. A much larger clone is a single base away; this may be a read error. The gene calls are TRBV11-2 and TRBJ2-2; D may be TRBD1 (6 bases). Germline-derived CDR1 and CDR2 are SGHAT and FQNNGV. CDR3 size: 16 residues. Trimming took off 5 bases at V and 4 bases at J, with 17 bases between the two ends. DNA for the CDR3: TGTGCCAGCAGCAGACAGGCGGGTGGTAGCACCGGGGAGCTGTTTTTT. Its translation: CASSRQAGGSTGELFF.

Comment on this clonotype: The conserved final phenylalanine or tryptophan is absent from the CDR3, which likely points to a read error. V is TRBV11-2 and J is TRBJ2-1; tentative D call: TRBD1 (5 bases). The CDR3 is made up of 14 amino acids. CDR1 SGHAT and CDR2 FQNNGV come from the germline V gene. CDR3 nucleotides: TGTGCCCGCAGCTTAGGGGCAGGGTTGGTTGAGCAGTTCTTA. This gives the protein CARSLGAGLVEQFL.

CDR3 protein: CASNFETGGLDTEAFF. Written as DNA, the CDR3 is TGTGCCAGCAACTTTGAGACAGGGGGCTTGGACACTGAAGCTTTCTTT. The rearrangement uses TRBV5-4 and TRBJ1-1, with 10 bases matching TRBD1. CDR1 and CDR2 (germline): SGHNT, YYREEE (reference sequence). This CDR3 is 16 amino acids long. With V trimmed by 6 bases and J by 3 bases, 11 bases remained unmatched.